This TCR beta chain was identified during a study of shared clonotypes between healthy human individuals. Overall study: Per donor, three plates held CD4 naive cells, three held CD4 memory, two held CD8 naive and one held CD8 memory.

About this clone itself: Its antigen is still unknown.

The study, taken as a whole, reports: What naive subsets generally showed was a larger estimated richness than memory subsets showed.

The protocol was immunoSEQ multiplex PCR, while the TCRdb copy is restricted to in-frame clones and leaves out a portion. The data contain some 2.4 million clones, 93% of them singletons. Germline V gives CDR1 MNHNS, CDR2 SASEGT. The CDR3 extends over 14 amino acids. V dropped 5 bases and J dropped 0 bases, with 10 bases sitting between them. J is TRBJ2-5 and V is TRBV6-1, with D possibly being TRBD1 (6 bases). The specimen was naive CD4+ T cells from PBMCs. Subset given: CD45RA+ positively selected. This sequence originates from a man younger than 30 in good health. Some clones in this sample may be carry-over from other donors' samples. The chain's CDR3 is CASSLDSHQETQYF. The CDR3 DNA is TGTGCCAGCAGTCTGGACAGCCACCAAGAGACCCAGTACTTC.